This T cell receptor beta chain was sequenced in a study of vaccination and CD4 T cells after COVID-19. The Oncomine TCR Beta short-read assay was what sequenced the DNA obtained from cultured CD4+ T cells. TCRdb analysed the PCR reads with MiXCR anew, one entry per CDR3 protein. The sample lists about 10,000 distinct CDR3 sequences; 26% were seen once. Regarding treatment: roughly 10-day PBMC culture with coronavirus spike peptide pools or control peptides (ViraFEST assay). About this clonotype: Its specificity is unknown.

Unmatched junction bases numbered 3, after V lost 3 bases and J lost 6 bases. The CDR3 runs to 14 residues. Germline V CDR1 and CDR2: KGHSH, LQKENI. The chain carries TRBV18 and TRBJ1-4; 8 bases line up with TRBD1. Specimen: CD4+ T cells from blood, cultured in vitro, collected before SARS-CoV-2 vaccination. The origin of this receptor is a human donor who received a COVID-19 vaccine. In DNA form, the CDR3 reads TGTGCCAGCTCACCCAGGGGGCTGGATGAAAAACTGTTTTTT. Encoded protein: CASSPRGLDEKLFF.